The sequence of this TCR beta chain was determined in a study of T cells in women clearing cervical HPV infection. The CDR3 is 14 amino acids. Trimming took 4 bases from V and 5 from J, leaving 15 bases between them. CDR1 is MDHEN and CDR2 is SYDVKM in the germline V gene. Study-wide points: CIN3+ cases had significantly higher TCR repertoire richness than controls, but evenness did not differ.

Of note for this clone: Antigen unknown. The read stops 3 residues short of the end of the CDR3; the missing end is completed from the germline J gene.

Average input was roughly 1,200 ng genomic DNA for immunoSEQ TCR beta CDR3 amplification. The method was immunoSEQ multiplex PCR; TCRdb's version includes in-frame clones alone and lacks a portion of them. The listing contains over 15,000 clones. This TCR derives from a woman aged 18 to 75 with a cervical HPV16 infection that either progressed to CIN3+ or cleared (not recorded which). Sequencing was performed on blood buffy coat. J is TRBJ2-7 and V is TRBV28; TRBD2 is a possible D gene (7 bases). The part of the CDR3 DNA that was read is TGTGCCAGCAGTTCCGCGGGGGCTGGGAACGAG. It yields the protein CASSSAGAGNE. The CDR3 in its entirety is CASSSAGAGNEQYF.